The present T cell receptor (beta chain) was sequenced within a study of T cell responses to AZD1222 COVID-19 vaccine. Study conclusions and caveats: Close to half of spike-specific TCRs reportedly recognize unmutated variant regions. Among AZD1222 vaccinees, only six were seropositive at baseline.

Clones were sequenced by immunoSEQ multiplex PCR, and TCRdb holds only the in-frame ones, with some missing. The table records more than 100,000 clones, roughly 90% of them present only once. Per the germline V gene, CDR1 is WNHNN and CDR2 is SYGVQD (reference sequence). V was clipped by 2 bases and J by 6 bases, with 8 bases between them. The CDR3 is 12 residues long. On this clone itself: Its antigen is as yet unknown.

This chain links TRBV10-1 with TRBJ2-7; D tentatively fits TRBD1 or TRBD2 (5 bases each). The receptor comes from an adult who received the AZD1222 COVID-19 vaccine. Source: peripheral blood, taken 28 days after the second AZD1222 dose. The CDR3 DNA reads as TGCGCCAGCAGTGAGGGGGGTTTCGAGCAGTACTTC. Its translation is CASSEGGFEQYF.